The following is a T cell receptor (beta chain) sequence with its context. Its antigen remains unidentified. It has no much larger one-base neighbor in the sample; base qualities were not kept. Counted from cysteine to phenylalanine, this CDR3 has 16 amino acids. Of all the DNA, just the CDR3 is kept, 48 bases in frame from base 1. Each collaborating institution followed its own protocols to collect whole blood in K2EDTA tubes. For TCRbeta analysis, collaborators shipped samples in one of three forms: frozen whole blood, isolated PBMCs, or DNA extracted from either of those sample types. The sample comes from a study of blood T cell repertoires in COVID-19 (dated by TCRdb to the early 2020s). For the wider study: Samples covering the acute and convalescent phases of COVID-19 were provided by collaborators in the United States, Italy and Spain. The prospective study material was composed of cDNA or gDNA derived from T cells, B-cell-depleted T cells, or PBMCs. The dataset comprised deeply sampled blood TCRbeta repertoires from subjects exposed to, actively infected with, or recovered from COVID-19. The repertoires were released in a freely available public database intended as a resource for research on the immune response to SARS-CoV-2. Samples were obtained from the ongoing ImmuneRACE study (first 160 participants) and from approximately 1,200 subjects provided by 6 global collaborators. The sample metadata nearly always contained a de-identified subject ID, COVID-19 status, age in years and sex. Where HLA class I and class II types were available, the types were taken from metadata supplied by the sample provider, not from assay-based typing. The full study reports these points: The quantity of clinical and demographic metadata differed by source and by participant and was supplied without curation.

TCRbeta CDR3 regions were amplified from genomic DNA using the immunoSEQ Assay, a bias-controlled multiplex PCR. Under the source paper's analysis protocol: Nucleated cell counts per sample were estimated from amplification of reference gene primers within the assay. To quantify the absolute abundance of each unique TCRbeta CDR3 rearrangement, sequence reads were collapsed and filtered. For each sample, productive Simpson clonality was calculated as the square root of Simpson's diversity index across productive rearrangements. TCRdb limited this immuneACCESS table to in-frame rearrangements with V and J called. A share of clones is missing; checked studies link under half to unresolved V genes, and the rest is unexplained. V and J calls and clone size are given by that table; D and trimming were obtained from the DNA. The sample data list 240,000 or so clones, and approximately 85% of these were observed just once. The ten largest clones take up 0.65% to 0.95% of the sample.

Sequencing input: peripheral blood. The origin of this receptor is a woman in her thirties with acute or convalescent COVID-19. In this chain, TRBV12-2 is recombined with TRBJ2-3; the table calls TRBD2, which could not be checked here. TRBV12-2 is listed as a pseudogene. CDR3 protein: CASPPRPSFGGDTQYF. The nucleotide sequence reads TGTGCAAGTCCGCCACGGCCGTCTTTCGGGGGAGATACGCAGTATTTT.